The 5 T cell receptor beta chains in this list originate from one sample, sequenced in a study of identical twins. TCRdb fed the 5' RACE reads into MiXCR, producing one record per CDR3 protein. The table lists about 250,000 distinct CDR3 sequences, approximately 8.3% of them singletons. The sample was also linked to a second study, of yellow fever vaccine responses in identical twins.

The sample was CD8+ T cells sorted from blood. Every receptor here comes from a woman aged 18-29 years in good health.

This chain connects TRBV24-1 to TRBJ2-2, with D perhaps matching TRBD1 (5 bases). Germline V gene data show CDR1 as KGHDR and CDR2 as SFDVKD. The V end lost 0 bases, the J end lost 1 base, and 5 bases lay between the germline ends. The CDR3 spans 15 residues. The CDR3 bases are TGTGCCACCAGTGATTTGACAGGGAACACCGGGGAGCTGTTTTTT. This sequence encodes CATSDLTGNTGELFF.

The CDR3 reads CASSPLRGLGGETQYF. The CDR3 DNA follows: TGCGCCAGCAGCCCTCTGCGGGGCCTTGGGGGAGAGACCCAGTACTTC. The chain employs TRBV4-1 and TRBJ2-5; tentative D call: TRBD2 (6 bases). Trimming removed 4 bases from V and 4 bases from J, with 19 bases in between. The CDR3 runs 16 residues. CDR1 and CDR2 (germline): MGHRA, YSYEKL.

This clonotype was counted between two and nine times. The chain is built from TRBV12-3 or TRBV12-4 and TRBJ2-3, with 7 bases identical to TRBD2. J lost 7 bases, V lost 3 bases, and 16 bases had no gene match. The CDR3 covers 17 residues. The CDR3 spells CASSFASGGSPHNTQYF. CDR3 DNA sequence: TGTGCCAGCAGTTTCGCGTCAGGCGGGAGCCCCCACAATACGCAGTATTTT.

This clonotype appeared a few times. The J gene is TRBJ2-5, the V gene TRBV3-1; 13 bases are a match to TRBD2. After removal of 3 bases from V and 1 base from J, the junction contained 11 bases not matched to a gene. Germline CDR1 LGHDT, CDR2 YNNKEL (reference sequence). This CDR3 is built from 19 residues. The CDR3 sequence is CASSQHGTSGTRLQETQYF. The CDR3 DNA sequence: TGTGCCAGCAGCCAGCACGGGACTAGCGGGACGCGACTCCAAGAGACCCAGTACTTC.

This clonotype was observed a handful of times. This chain joins TRBV29-1 and TRBJ2-1; 11 nucleotides line up with TRBD2. CDR1 is SQVTM, CDR2 ANQGSEA, per germline. The CDR3 is made up of 13 amino acids. The junction had 5 bases not matched to a gene; V was cut back by 6 bases and J by 7 bases. CDR3 sequence: CSVEGLAENEQFF. The DNA for the CDR3 is TGCAGCGTCGAGGGACTAGCGGAAAATGAGCAGTTCTTC.